This T cell receptor beta chain emerged from a study of cytomegalovirus exposure and HLA in healthy donors. The PCR employed 60 Vbeta primers together with 13 Jbeta primers. The method was immunoSEQ multiplex PCR; TCRdb's version includes in-frame clones alone and lacks a portion of them. The data hold fewer than 85,000 clones, with about 68% observed a single time. The material sequenced was PBMCs. The TCR comes from a man aged 35 to 55 in good health and CMV-seropositive.

The CDR3 DNA reads TGTGCCGGGGGGGGCAGCTCTGGGGCCAACGTCCTGACTTTC. It yields the protein CAGGGSSGANVLTF. The gene calls are TRBV7-2 and TRBJ2-6, with TRBD2 as a possible D gene (7 bases). This CDR3 is 14 amino acids long. CDR1 SGHTA and CDR2 FQGNSA come from the germline V gene. V shed 11 bases and J shed 0 bases, with 11 bases lying between them.